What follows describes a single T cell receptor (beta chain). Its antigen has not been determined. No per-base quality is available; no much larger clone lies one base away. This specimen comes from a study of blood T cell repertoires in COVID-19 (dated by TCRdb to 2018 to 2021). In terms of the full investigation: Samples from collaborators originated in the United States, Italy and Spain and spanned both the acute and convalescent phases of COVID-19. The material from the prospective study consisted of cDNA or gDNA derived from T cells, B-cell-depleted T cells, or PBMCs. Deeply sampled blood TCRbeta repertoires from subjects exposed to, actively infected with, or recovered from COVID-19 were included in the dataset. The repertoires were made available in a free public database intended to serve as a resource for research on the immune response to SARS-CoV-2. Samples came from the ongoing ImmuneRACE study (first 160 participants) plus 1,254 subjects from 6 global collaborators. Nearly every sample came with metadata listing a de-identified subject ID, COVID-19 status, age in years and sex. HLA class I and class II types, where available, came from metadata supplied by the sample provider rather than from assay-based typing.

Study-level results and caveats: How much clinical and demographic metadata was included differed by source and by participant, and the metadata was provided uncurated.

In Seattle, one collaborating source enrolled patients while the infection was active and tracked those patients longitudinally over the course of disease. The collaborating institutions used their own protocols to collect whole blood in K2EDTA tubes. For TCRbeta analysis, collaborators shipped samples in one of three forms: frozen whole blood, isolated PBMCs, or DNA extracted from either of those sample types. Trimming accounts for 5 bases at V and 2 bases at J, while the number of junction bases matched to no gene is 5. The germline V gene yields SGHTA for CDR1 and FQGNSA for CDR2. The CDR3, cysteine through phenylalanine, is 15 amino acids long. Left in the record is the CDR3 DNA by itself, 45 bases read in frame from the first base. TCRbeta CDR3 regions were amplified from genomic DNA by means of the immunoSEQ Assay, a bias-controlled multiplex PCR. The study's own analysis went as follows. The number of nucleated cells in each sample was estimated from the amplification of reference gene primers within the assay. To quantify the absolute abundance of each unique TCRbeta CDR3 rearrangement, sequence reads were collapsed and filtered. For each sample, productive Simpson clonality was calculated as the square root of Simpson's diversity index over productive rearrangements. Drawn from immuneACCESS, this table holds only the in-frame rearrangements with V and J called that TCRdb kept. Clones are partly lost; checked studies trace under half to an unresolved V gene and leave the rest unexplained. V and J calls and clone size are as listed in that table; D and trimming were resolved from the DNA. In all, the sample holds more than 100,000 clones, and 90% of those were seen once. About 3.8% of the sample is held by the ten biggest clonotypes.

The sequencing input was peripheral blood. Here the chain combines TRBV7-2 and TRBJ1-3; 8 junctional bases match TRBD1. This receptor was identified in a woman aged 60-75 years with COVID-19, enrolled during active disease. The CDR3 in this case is CASSPTGGPGNTIYF. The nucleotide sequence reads TGTGCCAGCAGCCCCACAGGGGGGCCTGGAAACACCATATATTTT.